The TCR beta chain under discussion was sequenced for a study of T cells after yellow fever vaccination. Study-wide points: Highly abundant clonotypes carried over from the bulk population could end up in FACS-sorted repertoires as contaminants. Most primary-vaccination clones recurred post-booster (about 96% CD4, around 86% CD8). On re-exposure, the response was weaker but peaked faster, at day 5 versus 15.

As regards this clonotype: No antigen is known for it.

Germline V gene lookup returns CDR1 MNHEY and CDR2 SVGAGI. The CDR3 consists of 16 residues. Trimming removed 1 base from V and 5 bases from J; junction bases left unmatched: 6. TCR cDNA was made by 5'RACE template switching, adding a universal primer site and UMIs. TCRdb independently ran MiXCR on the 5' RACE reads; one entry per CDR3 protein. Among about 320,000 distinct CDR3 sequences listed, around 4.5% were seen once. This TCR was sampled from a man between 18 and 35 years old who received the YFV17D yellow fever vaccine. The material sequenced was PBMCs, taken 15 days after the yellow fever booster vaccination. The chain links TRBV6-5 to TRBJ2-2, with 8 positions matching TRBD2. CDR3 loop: CASSYYEAGGTGELFF. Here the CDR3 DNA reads TGTGCCAGCAGTTACTATGAGGCGGGGGGAACCGGGGAGCTGTTTTTT.